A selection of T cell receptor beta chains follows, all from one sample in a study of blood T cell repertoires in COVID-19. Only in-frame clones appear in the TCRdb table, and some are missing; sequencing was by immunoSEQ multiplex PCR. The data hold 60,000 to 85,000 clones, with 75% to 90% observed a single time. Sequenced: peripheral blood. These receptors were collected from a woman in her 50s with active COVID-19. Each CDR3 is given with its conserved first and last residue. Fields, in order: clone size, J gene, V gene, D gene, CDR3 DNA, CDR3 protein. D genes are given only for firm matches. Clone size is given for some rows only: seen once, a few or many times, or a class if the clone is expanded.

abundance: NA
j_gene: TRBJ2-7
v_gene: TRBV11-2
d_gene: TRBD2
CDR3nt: TGTGCCAGCAGGTTAGCGGGACTTTACGAGCAGTACTTC
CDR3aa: CASRLAGLYEQYF

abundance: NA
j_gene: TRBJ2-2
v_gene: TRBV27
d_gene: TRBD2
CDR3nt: TGTGCCAGCAGTTTATCGAGCGGGGGCACCGGGGAGCTGTTTTTT
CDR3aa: CASSLSSGGTGELFF

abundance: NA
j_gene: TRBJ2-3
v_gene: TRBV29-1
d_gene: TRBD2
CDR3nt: TGCAGCCTCCTAGCGGGAGTTGTGGGCACAGATACGCAGTATTTT
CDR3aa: CSLLAGVVGTDTQYF

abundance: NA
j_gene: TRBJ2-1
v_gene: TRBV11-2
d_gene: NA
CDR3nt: TGTGCCAGCAGCTTATCATCACCGGGACAAGAAGTTGAGTTCTTC
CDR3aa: CASSLSSPGQEVEFF

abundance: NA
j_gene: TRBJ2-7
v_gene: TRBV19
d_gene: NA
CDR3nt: TGTGCCAGTAGTATCGGCTACGAGCAGTACTTC
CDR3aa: CASSIGYEQYF

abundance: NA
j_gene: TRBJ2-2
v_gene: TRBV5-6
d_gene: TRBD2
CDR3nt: TGTGCCAGCAGCTCCGGACTAGCGGGAGGGACCGGGGAGCTGTTTTTT
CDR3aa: CASSSGLAGGTGELFF

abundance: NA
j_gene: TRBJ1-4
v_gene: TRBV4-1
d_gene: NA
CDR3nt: TGCGCCAGCAGCCAGTCTCCAGGGTTTCCTAATGAAAAACTGTTTTTT
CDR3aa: CASSQSPGFPNEKLFF

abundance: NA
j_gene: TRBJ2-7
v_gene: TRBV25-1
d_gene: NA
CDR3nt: TGTGCCAGCAGCCGTACCTACGAGCAGTACTTC
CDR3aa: CASSRTYEQYF

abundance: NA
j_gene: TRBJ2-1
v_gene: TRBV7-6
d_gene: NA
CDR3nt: TGTGCCAGCAGCTTAGCGGGAGGCGATGGTGAGCAGTTCTTC
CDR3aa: CASSLAGGDGEQFF

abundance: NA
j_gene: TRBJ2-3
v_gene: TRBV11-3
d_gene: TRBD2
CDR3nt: TGTGCCAGCAGCTTAGGCGTCCTAGCGGGAAGCACAGATACGCAGTATTTT
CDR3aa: CASSLGVLAGSTDTQYF

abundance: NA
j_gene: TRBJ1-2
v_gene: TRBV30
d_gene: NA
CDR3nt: TGTGCCTGGAGTGCAGGGGACTATGGCTACACCTTC
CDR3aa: CAWSAGDYGYTF

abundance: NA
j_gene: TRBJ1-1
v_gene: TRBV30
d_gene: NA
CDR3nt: TGTGCCTGGAGTGTACCGGGGATAATGAACACTGAAGCTTTCTTT
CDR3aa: CAWSVPGIMNTEAFF

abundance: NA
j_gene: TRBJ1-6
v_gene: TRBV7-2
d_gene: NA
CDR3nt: TGTGCCAGCAGCTTAGTTAGGGGGTACGATTCACCCCTCCACTTT
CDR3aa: CASSLVRGYDSPLHF

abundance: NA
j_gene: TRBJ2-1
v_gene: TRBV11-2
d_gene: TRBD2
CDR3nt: TGTGCCAGCAGCTTAGCACTAGCGGCCTACAATGAGCAGTTCTTC
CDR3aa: CASSLALAAYNEQFF

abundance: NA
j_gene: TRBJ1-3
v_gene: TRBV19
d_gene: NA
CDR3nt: TGTGCCAGTAGGATCGGGAACTCTGGAAACACCATATATTTT
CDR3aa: CASRIGNSGNTIYF

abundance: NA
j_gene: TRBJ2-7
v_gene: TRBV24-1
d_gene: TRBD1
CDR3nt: TGTGCCACCATCTCTACCGGGACAGGGTCCTACGAGCAGTACTTC
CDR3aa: CATISTGTGSYEQYF

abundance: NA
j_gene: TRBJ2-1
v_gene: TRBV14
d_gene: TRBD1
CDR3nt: TGTGCCAGCAGCCAGACGGACAGGGGGCGTGATGAGCAGTTCTTC
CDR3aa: CASSQTDRGRDEQFF

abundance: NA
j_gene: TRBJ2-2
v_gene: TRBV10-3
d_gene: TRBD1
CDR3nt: TGTGCCATACAGGGGGCGTCCACCGGGGAGCTGTTTTTT
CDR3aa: CAIQGASTGELFF

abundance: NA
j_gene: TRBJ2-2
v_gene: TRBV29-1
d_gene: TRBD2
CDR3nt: TGCAGCGTTGGGACAGGGGTTGGCGGACTAGCGGGAGCCGGGGAGCTGTTTTTT
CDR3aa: CSVGTGVGGLAGAGELFF

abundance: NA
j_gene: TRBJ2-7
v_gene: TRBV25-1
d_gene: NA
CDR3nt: TGTGCCAGCACCGACAGTTCCTACGAGCAGTACTTC
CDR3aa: CASTDSSYEQYF

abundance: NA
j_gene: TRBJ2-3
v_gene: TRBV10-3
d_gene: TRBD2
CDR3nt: TGTGCCATCAGTGAGTCGCCAGCGGGAGGGCCAACAACGCAGTATTTT
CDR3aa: CAISESPAGGPTTQYF

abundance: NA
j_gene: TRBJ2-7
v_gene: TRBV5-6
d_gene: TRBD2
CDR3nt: TGTGCCAGCAGCTTGGCGTTACTAGCGGACACCTACGAGCAGTACTTC
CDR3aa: CASSLALLADTYEQYF

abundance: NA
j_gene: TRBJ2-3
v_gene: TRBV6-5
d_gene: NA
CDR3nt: TGTGCCAGCAGCCTCCGACTCACAGATACGCAGTATTTT
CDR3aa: CASSLRLTDTQYF

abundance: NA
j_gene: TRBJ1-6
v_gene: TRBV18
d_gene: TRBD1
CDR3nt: TGTGCCAGCTCCTTCGACGAGGGGGCCTATTCACCCCTCCACTTT
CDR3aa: CASSFDEGAYSPLHF

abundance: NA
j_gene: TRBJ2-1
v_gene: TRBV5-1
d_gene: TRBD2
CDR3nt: TGCGCCAGCAGCTTGATGGGCGGGAGGCGCGACGAGCAGTTCTTC
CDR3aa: CASSLMGGRRDEQFF

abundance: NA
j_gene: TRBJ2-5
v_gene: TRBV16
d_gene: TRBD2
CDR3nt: TGTGCCAGCAGACCGGGACTAGTGGAGACCCAGTACTTC
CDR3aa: CASRPGLVETQYF

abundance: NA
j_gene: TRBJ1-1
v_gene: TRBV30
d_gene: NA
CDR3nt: TGTGCCTGGAGTGGGCAGGGCAACACTGAAGCTTTCTTT
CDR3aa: CAWSGQGNTEAFF

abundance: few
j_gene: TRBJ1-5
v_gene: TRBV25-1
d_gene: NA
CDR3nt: TGTGCCAGCAGTGAGGGGAGTAGCAATCAGCCCCAGCATTTT
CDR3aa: CASSEGSSNQPQHF

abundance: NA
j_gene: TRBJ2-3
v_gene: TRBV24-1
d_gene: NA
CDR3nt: TGTGCCACCAGCGGGTCTAGCACAGATACGCAGTATTTT
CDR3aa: CATSGSSTDTQYF

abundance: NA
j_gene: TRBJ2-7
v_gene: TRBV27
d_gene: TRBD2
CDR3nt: TGTGCCAGCAGTTCCCGGGGTTTGGTAGCGGGAGTCTCCTACGAGCAGTACTTC
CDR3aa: CASSSRGLVAGVSYEQYF

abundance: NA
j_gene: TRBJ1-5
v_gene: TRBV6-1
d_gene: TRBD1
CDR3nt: TGTGCCAGCAGTGACCGGACAGGGAATCAGCCCCAGCATTTT
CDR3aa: CASSDRTGNQPQHF

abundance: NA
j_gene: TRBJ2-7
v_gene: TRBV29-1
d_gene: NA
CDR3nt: TGCAGCGTACTCCATTCCTACGAGCAGTACTTC
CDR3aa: CSVLHSYEQYF

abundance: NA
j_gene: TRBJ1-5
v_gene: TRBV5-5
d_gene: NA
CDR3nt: TGTGCCAGCAGCTTGGTATCCGATCAGCCCCAGCATTTT
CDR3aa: CASSLVSDQPQHF

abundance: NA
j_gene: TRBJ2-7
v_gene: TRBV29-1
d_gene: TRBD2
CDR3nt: TGCAGCGTTAAACTAGCGGGCCCCTACGAGCAGTACTTC
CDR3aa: CSVKLAGPYEQYF

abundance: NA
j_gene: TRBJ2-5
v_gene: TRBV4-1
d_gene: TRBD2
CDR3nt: TGCGCCAGCAGCCAAGGTCTAGCGGGAGGCCGCCAAGAGACCCAGTACTTC
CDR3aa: CASSQGLAGGRQETQYF

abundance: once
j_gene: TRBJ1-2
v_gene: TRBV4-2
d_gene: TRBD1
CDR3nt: TGTGCCAGCAGCCGACCCCAGGGGGGATCTAACTATGGCTACACCTTC
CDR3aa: CASSRPQGGSNYGYTF

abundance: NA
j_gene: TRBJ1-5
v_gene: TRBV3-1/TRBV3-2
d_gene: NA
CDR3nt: TGTGCCAGCAGCCGCCGTGGAGGGATTAATCAGCCCCAGCATTTT
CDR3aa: CASSRRGGINQPQHF

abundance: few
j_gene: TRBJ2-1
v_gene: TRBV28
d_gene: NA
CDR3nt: TGTGCCAGCAGTTCCCCTTCTACGGGGGTATCCTACAATGAGCAGTTCTTC
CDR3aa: CASSSPSTGVSYNEQFF

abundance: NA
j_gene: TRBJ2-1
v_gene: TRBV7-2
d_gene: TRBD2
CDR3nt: TGTGCCAGCAGCTCAAGGACTAGCGGTTACAATGAGCAGTTCTTC
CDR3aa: CASSSRTSGYNEQFF

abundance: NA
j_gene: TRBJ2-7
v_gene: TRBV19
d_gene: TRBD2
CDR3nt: TGTGCCAGTAGTAAGACTAGCGGATCCTACGAGCAGTACTTC
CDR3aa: CASSKTSGSYEQYF

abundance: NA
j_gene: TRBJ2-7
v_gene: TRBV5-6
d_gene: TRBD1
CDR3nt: TGTGCCAGCAGCCTGGACAGGGCCGCTACGACTTACGAGCAGTACTTC
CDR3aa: CASSLDRAATTYEQYF

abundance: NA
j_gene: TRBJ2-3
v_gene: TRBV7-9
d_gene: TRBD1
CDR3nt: TGTGCCAGCAGCTCCGGACAGGTCATGACAGATACGCAGTATTTT
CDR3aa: CASSSGQVMTDTQYF

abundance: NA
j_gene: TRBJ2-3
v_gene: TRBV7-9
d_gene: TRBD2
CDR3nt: TGTGCCAGCAGCTCCGGGACTAGCGCAACAGATACGCAGTATTTT
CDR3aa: CASSSGTSATDTQYF

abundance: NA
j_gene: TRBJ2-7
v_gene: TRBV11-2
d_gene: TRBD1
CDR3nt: TGTGCCAGCAGCTTCACCGGGACAGGGGTATACGAGCAGTACTTC
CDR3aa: CASSFTGTGVYEQYF

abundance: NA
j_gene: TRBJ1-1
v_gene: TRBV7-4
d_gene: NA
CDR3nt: TGTGCCAGCACCCTATACCAGGATGAAGCTTTCTTT
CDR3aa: CASTLYQDEAFF

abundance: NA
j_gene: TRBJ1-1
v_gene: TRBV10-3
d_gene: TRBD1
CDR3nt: TGTGCCATCACAGGACAGGCGAACACTGAAGCTTTCTTT
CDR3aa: CAITGQANTEAFF

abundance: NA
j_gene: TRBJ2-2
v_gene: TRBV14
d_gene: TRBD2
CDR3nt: TGTGCCAGCAGCCAAGGCGGGAGGAGGGAGCTGTTTTTT
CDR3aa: CASSQGGRRELFF

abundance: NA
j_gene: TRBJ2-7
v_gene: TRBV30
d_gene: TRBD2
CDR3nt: TGTGCCTCGATACGACTAGCGGGAGGGACCTACGAGCAGTACTTC
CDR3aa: CASIRLAGGTYEQYF

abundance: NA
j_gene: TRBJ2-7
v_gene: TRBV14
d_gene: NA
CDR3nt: TGTGCCAGCAGATCAAGAAACTTTTGGGCAGGGCCCCTCGAGCAGTACTTC
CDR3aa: CASRSRNFWAGPLEQYF

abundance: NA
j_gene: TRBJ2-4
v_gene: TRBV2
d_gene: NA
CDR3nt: TGTGCCAGCAGTTGGGAGAGGACCAAAAACATTCAGTACTTC
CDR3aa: CASSWERTKNIQYF

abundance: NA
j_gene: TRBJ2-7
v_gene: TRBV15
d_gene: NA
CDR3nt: TGTGCCACCAGCGGTTTACAGGGTACCGAGCAGTACTTC
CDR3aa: CATSGLQGTEQYF

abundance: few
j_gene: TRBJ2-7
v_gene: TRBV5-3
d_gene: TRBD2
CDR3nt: TGTGCCCCACCCGAGTGGCGGGAGACCGAGCAGTACTTC
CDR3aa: CAPPEWRETEQYF